This entry features one T cell receptor (beta chain) sequence. It has no known antigen specificity. Base qualities are not recorded, but no much larger clone differs from it by a single base. This sample stems from a study of T cells in Graves' hyperthyroidism and ophthalmopathy (dated by TCRdb to the late 2010s). Study-level background: Peripheral blood was sampled at the time of initial diagnosis, prior to any treatment. Thyroid tissue and blood T-cell repertoires from six Graves' hyperthyroidism patients were also compared in the study. TCR Vbeta CDR3 sequencing of some 140 peripheral blood samples (over 40 ophthalmopathy, approximately 80 hyperthyroidism and roughly 17 progressor patients) is reported in the paper. Prospective prediction of ophthalmopathy was tested in an independent validation cohort of fewer than 20 hyperthyroidism patients and some 17 patients who later progressed to ophthalmopathy. The 75 to 100 discovery patients were randomly split 7:3 into training and test sets. After sampling, hyperthyroidism patients received methimazole starting at 30 mg daily, and ophthalmopathy patients received high-dose intravenous methylprednisolone. TCR V-J signatures able to tell the groups apart were searched for in a discovery cohort of 90 to 100 patients, of whom 43 had Graves' ophthalmopathy and 57 had stable Graves' hyperthyroidism.

Overall study outcomes, separate from this receptor: Ophthalmopathy was separated from stable hyperthyroidism by a 13 V-J signature model, with approximately 85% sensitivity and 81% to 82% specificity obtained in cross-validation and 80%/75% obtained in testing. During validation, the model predicted progression to ophthalmopathy a median of about 6.3 months ahead of onset, with 70.59% sensitivity and 72% to 80% specificity. Most expanded thyroid clonotypes (frequency above 0.001) were also detected in blood, a finding suggesting that blood repertoires may reflect thyroid immune responses. No statistical method was used to fix the sample size in advance, and group allocation was not hidden from the investigators.

The CDR3 holds 14 amino acids from the cysteine to the phenylalanine. The DNA shown is the 42-base CDR3, in frame from base 1. V is pared back by 4 bases and J by 0 bases, with 8 bases lying between the germline termini. The germline V gene specifies SNHLY as CDR1 and FYNNEI as CDR2. The TCR beta CDR3 regions were amplified from RNA transcripts. The TCR CDR3 was subjected to a first round of RT-PCR using the HTBI primer set and the Qiagen OneStep RT-PCR kit. The libraries were constructed in a second round of multiplex PCR and then size-selected and purified. Libraries were sequenced paired-end with 100 bp reads on an Illumina HiSeq2000. The authors' pipeline ran thus. Raw data were processed with SOAPnuke, discarding reads with adapters, uncalled bases, mean Phred below 15, or no exact constant-primer or identifier match. High-quality paired reads were merged with COPE v1.2.5, and unique nucleotide sequences were defined as clonotypes. Clonotypes were aligned to IMGT TRBV, TRBD and TRBJ reference segments using MiTCR v1.1. Only V-J combinations with frequency above 0.0001, covering roughly 99% of repertoires, were analysed. A TCS score was defined as the ratio of F50 (clonal expansion) to E x V (chaos), with BLOSUM62-based TCRdist applied between CDR3 peptides within each V-J. Welch's t-statistics and random forest reduced 450 to 600 V-J features to fewer than 15, which were used in a naive Bayes classifier (R e1071). TCRdb ran its own pipeline on the public reads, namely fastp trimming at Q25 and MiXCR clone calling, and kept in-frame beta chains. Duplicate CDR3 protein sequences are folded into a single record with the most common DNA and genes. The V and J calls and clone size are TCRdb's, not the authors'. Present in this sample are 200,000 to 250,000 distinct CDR3 sequences, about a sixth of which were seen just once. The top ten hold about 56% of the sample.

Stable Graves' hyperthyroidism was defined as no progression to ophthalmopathy during 18 months of follow-up. Hyperthyroidism patients were newly diagnosed, with disease duration under 2 months, and aged 18 to 65 years. Patients with uncontrolled infections, other autoimmune diseases, pregnancy or lactation were excluded. Diagnoses relied on clinical symptoms, serum thyroxine and TRAb, thyroid ultrasound and orbital computed tomography. Ficoll-Paque density gradient centrifugation was used to isolate PBMCs from approximately 11 ml of fresh peripheral blood. Trizol reagent was used to extract total RNA, and RNA quality was then checked on an Agilent 2100 Bioanalyzer.

The rearrangement joined TRBV2 to TRBJ2-3; a confident D gene designation cannot be given. The sequenced sample consisted of blood. This TCR was recovered from a woman aged 45-65 years with Graves' hyperthyroidism. The DNA sequence reads TGTGCCAGCAGTGGGGATTTTAGCACAGATACGCAGTATTTT. This codes for CASSGDFSTDTQYF.